This paragraph reports one TCR beta chain. This specimen comes from a study of blood T cell repertoires in COVID-19. Only in-frame clones appear in the TCRdb table, and some are missing; sequencing was by immunoSEQ multiplex PCR. The data show fewer than 150,000 clones, 85% to 90% seen once. Germline V lookup: CDR1 SNHLY, CDR2 FYNNEI. This CDR3 is built from 11 residues. The ends were cut back, 4 bases at V and 5 bases at J, with 3 bases in the middle. This TCR derives from a human donor in a cohort sampled during active COVID-19. The V call is TRBV2, the J call TRBJ1-5; D unclear. The sequenced material came from peripheral blood. The CDR3 here is CASSVDQPQHF. As DNA, the CDR3 is TGTGCCAGCAGTGTCGATCAGCCCCAGCATTTT. Full variable domain (rest looked up from reference TRBV2 and TRBJ1-5): EPEVTQTPSHQVTQMGQEVILRCVPISNHLYFYWYRQILGQKVEFLVSFYNNEISEKSEIFDDQFSVERPDGSNFTLKIRSTKLEDSAMYFCASSVDQPQHFGDGTRLSIL.